This TCR beta chain was recorded in a study of shared clonotypes between healthy human individuals. About the research overall: Per donor, CD8 memory used one plate, CD8 naive used two, CD4 memory used three and CD4 naive used three.

Only in-frame clones appear in the TCRdb table, and some are missing; sequencing was by immunoSEQ multiplex PCR. Of 2,500,000 or so clones listed, roughly nine tenths are singletons. The germline CDR1 and CDR2 sequences are MNHNS and SASEGT. There are 15 residues in the CDR3. The V and J ends lost 2 bases and 8 bases, in that order; junction bases with no gene match: 8. General study findings and limits: Of the naive CD4 clonotypes, approximately 5% were shared across a few donors.

Worth noting for this clone: Its antigen is not identified.

There were only Caucasian adults among the donors, and all lived in Nashville, Tennessee. V gene TRBV6-1 combines with J gene TRBJ1-4, with 7 bases fitting TRBD1. Sequencing input: naive CD4+ T cells sorted from blood. Subset given: CD45RA+ positively selected. This clonotype was sampled from a man younger than 35 in good health. The CDR3 DNA reads as TGTGCCAGCAGTGAACCCCGCCCAGGGGGAGAAAAACTGTTTTTT. Translated, it gives CASSEPRPGGEKLFF.